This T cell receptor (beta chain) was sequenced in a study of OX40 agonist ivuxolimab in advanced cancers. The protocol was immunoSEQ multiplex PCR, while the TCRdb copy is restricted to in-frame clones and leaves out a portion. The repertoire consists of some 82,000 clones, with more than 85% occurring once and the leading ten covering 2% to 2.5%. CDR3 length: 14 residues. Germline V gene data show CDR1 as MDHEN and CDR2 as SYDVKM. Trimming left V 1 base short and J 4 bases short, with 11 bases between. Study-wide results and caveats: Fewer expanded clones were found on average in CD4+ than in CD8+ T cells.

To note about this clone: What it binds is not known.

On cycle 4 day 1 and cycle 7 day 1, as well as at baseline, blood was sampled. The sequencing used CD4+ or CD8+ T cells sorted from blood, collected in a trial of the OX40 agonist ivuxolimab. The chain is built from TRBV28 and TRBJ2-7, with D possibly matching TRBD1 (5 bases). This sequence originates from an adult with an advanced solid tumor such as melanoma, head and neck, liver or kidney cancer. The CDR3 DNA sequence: TGTGCCAGCAGTTTATACAGGAAGGTTTACGAGCAGTACTTC. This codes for CASSLYRKVYEQYF.